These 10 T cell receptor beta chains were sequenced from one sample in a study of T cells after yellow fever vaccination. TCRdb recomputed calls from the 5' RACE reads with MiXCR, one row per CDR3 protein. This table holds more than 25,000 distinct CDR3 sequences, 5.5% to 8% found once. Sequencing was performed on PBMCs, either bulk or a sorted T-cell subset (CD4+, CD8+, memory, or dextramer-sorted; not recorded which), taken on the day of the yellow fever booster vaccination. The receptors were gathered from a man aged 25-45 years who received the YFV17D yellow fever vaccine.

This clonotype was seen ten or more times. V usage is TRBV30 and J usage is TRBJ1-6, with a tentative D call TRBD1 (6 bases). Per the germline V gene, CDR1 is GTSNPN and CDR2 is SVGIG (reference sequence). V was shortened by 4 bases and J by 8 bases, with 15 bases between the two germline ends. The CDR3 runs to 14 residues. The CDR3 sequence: CAWKDRQAHSPLHF. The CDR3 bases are TGTGCCTGGAAAGACAGGCAAGCCCATTCACCCCTCCACTTT. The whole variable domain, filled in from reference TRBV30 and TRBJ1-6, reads SQTIHQWPATLVQPVGSPLSLECTVEGTSNPNLYWYRQAAGRGLQLLFYSVGIGQISSEVPQNLSASRPQDRQFILSSKKLLLSDSGFYLCAWKDRQAHSPLHFGNGTRLTVT.

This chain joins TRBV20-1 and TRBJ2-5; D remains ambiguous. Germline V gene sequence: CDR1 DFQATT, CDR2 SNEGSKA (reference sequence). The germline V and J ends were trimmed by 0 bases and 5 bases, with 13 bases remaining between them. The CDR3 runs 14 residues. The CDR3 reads CSARDETSQETQYF. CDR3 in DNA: TGCAGTGCTAGAGATGAGACGTCTCAGGAGACCCAGTACTTC.

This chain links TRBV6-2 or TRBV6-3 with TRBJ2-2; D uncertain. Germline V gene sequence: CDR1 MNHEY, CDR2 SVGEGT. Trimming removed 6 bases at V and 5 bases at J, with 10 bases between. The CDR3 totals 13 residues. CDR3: CASRLLRTGELFF. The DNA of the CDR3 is TGTGCCAGCAGGCTCCTTCGAACCGGGGAGCTGTTTTTT.

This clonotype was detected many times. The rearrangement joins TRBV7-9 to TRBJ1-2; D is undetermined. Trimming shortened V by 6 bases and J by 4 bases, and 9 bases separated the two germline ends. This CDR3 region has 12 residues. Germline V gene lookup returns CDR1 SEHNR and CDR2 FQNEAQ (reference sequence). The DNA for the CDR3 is TGTGCCAGCAGTTCCCCCGGCTATGGCTACACCTTC. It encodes CASSSPGYGYTF. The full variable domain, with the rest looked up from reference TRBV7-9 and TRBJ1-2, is DTGVSQNPRHKITKRGQNVTFRCDPISEHNRLYWYRQTLGQGPEFLTYFQNEAQLEKSRLLSDRFSAERPKGSFSTLEIQRTEQGDSAMYLCASSSPGYGYTFGSGTRLTVV.

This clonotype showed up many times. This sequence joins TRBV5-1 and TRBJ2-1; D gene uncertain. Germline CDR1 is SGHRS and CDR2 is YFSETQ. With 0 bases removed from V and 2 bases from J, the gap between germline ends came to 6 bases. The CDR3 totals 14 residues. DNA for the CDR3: TGCGCCAGCAGCTTGGACCCACCCTACAATGAGCAGTTCTTC. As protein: CASSLDPPYNEQFF.

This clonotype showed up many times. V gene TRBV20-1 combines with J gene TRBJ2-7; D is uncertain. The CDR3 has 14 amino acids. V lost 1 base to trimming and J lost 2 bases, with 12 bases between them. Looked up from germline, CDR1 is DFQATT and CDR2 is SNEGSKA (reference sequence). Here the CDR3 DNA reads TGCAGTGCTAGAGTCCCACCTCTAGCCTACGAGCAGTACTTC. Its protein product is CSARVPPLAYEQYF.

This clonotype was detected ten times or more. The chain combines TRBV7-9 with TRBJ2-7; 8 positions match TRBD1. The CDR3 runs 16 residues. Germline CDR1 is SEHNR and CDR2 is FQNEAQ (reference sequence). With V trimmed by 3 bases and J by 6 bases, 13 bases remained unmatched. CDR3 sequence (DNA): TGTGCCAGCAGCTTTATACGAGGACAGGGAGGAACCGAGCAGTACTTC. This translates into CASSFIRGQGGTEQYF.

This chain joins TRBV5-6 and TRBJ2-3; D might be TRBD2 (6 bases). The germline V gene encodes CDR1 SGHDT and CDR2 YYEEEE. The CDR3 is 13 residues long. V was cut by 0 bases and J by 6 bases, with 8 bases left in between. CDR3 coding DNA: TGTGCCAGCAGCTTGGCGGCGGGGGATACGCAGTATTTT. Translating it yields CASSLAAGDTQYF.

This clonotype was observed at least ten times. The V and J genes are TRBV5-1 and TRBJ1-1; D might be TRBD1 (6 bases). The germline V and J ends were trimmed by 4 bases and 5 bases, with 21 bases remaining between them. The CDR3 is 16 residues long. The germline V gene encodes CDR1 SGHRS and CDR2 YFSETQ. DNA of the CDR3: TGCGCCAGCAGCGGGCGGGACACGGCGCCTTGGACTGAAGCTTTCTTT. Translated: CASSGRDTAPWTEAFF.

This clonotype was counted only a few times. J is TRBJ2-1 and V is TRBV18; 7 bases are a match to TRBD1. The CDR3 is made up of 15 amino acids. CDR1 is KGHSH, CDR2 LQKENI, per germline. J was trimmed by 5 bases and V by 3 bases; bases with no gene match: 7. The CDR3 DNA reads TGTGCCAGCTCACCGCGAGAGGGACAGCACAATGAGCAGTTCTTC. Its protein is CASSPREGQHNEQFF.